The 11 T cell receptor beta chains presented below share a single source sample, sequenced in a study of response to subunit inactivated influenza vaccine (dated by TCRdb to about 2018). Libraries came from RT-PCR. The sequencing machine was an Illumina HiSeq 2500. Clones were called with MiXCR by TCRdb after fastp trimmed the public reads at Q25, and only in-frame beta chains were retained. Each CDR3 protein appears once, grouped with its most common genes and DNA. The sample table records more than 700,000 distinct CDR3 sequences; around 21% of these occur just once. Roughly 10% of the sample lies in the top ten. Material: PBMCs from blood, obtained more than 4 days after vaccination. The source is a man between 50 and 59 years old who received an inactivated influenza vaccine. Donor details come from another sample of the same person, matched by shared clones.

J is TRBJ2-7 and V is TRBV5-1, with TRBD2 matching 11 bases. Germline CDR1 reads SGHRS; CDR2 reads YFSETQ. This CDR3 has 16 amino acids. V dropped 3 bases and J dropped 3; count of bases not matched to a gene: 8. The CDR3 region is CASSSGTSGVVYEQYF. In nucleotides, the CDR3 is TGCGCCAGCAGCTCCGGGACTAGCGGAGTTGTCTACGAGCAGTACTTC.

A few counts support this clonotype. The rearrangement uses TRBV12-3 or TRBV12-4 and TRBJ2-5; D remains unclear. The CDR3 sequence is 14 residues long. With 3 bases removed from V and 5 bases from J, the gap between germline ends came to 13 bases. CDR3 region: CASSLDLVVETQYF. The CDR3 DNA reads as TGTGCCAGCAGTTTGGATCTGGTGGTGGAGACCCAGTACTTC.

The chain uses TRBV27 and TRBJ2-2; 10 nucleotides align to TRBD1. Germline trimming cut 6 bases from V and 6 bases from J; bases unmatched to any gene: 19. CDR3 length equals 19 residues. CDR1 and CDR2 from the germline V gene are MNHEY and SMNVEV (reference sequence). The DNA for the CDR3 is TGTGCCAGCAGCCCCCTGAAAATGTCCGGGACAGGGGTTGCCGGGGAGCTGTTTTTT. This codes for CASSPLKMSGTGVAGELFF.

This clonotype was seen a handful of times. The rearrangement uses TRBV10-2 and TRBJ2-5; tentatively, D is TRBD2 (6 bases). CDR3 size: 14 residues. V was pared by 6 bases and J by 1 base, with 12 bases between. Germline CDR1 reads WSHSY; CDR2 reads SAAADI. The chain's CDR3 is CASRADGSQETQYF. CDR3 DNA: TGCGCCAGCAGAGCAGACGGGAGCCAAGAGACCCAGTACTTC.

This chain joins TRBV28 and TRBJ2-1, with 8 bases that match TRBD1. CDR3 length: 15 residues. Germline V lookup: CDR1 MDHEN, CDR2 SYDVKM. Trimming cost V 6 bases and J 7 bases; bases outside gene matches: 11. The CDR3: CASSPSQGARNEQFF. The CDR3 nucleotides are TGTGCCAGCAGCCCCTCCCAGGGGGCGCGAAATGAGCAGTTCTTC. Complete variable domain (other parts from reference TRBV28 and TRBJ2-1): DVKVTQSSRYLVKRTGEKVFLECVQDMDHENMFWYRQDPGLGLRLIYFSYDVKMKEKGDIPEGYSVSREKKERFSLILESASTNQTSMYLCASSPSQGARNEQFFGPGTRLTVL.

The sample holds a few counts of this clonotype. V usage is TRBV7-7 and J usage is TRBJ1-5; 9 positions match TRBD1. The germline CDR1 and CDR2 sequences are SSHAT and FNYEAQ (reference sequence). J lost 4 bases, V lost 5 bases, and 12 bases had no gene match. CDR3 size: 17 residues. The chain's CDR3 is CASSDPGQGGMNQPQHF. The CDR3 DNA is TGTGCCAGCAGCGACCCGGGACAGGGAGGGATGAATCAGCCCCAGCATTTT. Based on the CDR3 plus reference TRBV7-7 and TRBJ1-5, the full variable domain is GAGVSQSPRYKVTKRGQDVTLRCDPISSHATLYWYQQALGQGPEFLTYFNYEAQPDKSGLPSDRFSAERPEGSISTLTIQRTEQRDSAMYRCASSDPGQGGMNQPQHFGDGTRLSIL.

The rearrangement links TRBV5-1 to TRBJ1-3; D unresolved. Trimming took off 3 bases at V and 2 bases at J, with 6 bases between the two ends. Germline values: CDR1 SGHRS, CDR2 YFSETQ. CDR3 size: 13 residues. Written as DNA, the CDR3 is TGCGCCAGCAGCTCCCCCGCTGGAAACACCATATATTTT. Amino acids: CASSSPAGNTIYF.

This clonotype was recorded a few times. The chain has TRBV20-1 and TRBJ1-5; 12 positions agree with TRBD1. Trimming cost V 6 bases and J 1 base; bases outside gene matches: 16. Germline values: CDR1 DFQATT, CDR2 SNEGSKA (reference sequence). The CDR3 covers 19 residues. CDR3 in amino acids: CSAPLVGQGARGSNQPQHF. The CDR3 DNA follows: TGCAGTGCACCTCTTGTGGGACAGGGGGCGCGGGGAAGCAATCAGCCCCAGCATTTT.

This rearrangement joins TRBV27 to TRBJ2-1; possibly TRBD2 for D (6 bases). V lost 6 bases, J lost 0 bases, and 12 bases lay in between. Germline CDR1 and CDR2: MNHEY and SMNVEV (reference sequence). There are 15 residues in the CDR3. Written as DNA, the CDR3 is TGTGCCAGCAGACGGAGCGGGCCCTCCTACAATGAGCAGTTCTTC. This sequence encodes CASRRSGPSYNEQFF.

This clonotype was observed a few times. The CDR3 is CSASRTPKTQYF. DNA for the CDR3: TGCAGTGCGAGCAGGACACCAAAGACCCAGTACTTC. V is TRBV20-1 and J is TRBJ2-5; possibly TRBD1 for D (5 bases). The CDR3 length is 12 residues. V was cut by 6 bases and J by 6 bases, with 14 bases left in between. CDR1 and CDR2 (germline): DFQATT, SNEGSKA (reference sequence).

A few counts support this clonotype. V usage is TRBV12-3 or TRBV12-4 and J usage is TRBJ1-5; 7 bases map to TRBD1. This CDR3 is 12 amino acids long. The ends lost 4 bases at V and 9 bases at J; junction bases unmatched: 3. CDR3 sequence: CASSSPGGPQHF. The CDR3, as DNA: TGTGCCAGCAGTTCCCCAGGGGGGCCCCAGCATTTT.